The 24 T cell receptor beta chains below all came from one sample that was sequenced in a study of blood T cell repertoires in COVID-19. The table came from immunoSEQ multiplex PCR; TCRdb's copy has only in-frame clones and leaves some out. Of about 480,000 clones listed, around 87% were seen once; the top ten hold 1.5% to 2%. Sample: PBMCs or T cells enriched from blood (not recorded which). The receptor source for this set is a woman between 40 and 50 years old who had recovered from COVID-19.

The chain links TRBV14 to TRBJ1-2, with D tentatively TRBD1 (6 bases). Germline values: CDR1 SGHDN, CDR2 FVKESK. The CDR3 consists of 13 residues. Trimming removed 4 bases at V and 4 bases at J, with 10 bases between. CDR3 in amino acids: CASSRDNFYGYTF. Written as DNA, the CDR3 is TGTGCCAGCAGCCGGGACAACTTCTATGGCTACACCTTC.

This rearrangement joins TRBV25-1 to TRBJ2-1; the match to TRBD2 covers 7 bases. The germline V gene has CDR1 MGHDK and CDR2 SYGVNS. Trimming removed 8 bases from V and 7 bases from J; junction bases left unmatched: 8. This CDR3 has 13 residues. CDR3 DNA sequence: TGTGCCAGCCGAGCCGGGAGGAGGAATGAGCAGTTCTTC. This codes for CASRAGRRNEQFF.

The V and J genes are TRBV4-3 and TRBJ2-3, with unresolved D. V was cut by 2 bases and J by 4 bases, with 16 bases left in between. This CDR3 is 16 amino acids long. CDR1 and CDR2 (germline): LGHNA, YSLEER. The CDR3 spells CASSQKYILASDTQYF. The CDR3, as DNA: TGCGCCAGCAGCCAAAAATATATCTTAGCTTCAGATACGCAGTATTTT.

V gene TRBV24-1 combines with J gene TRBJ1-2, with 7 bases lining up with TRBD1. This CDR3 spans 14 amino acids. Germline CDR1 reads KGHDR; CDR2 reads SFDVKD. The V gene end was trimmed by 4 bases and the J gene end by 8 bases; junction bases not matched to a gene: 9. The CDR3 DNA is TGTGCCACCAGTGACTCAATCACAGGGGACGGCTACACCTTC. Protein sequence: CATSDSITGDGYTF.

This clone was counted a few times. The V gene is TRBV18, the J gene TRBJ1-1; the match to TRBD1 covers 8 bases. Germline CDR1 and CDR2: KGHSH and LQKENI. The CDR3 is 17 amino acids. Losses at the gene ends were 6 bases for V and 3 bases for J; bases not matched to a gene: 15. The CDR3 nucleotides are TGTGCCAGCTCGGGGAGAGGTAGCGGACAGGGTTACACTGAAGCTTTCTTT. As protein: CASSGRGSGQGYTEAFF.

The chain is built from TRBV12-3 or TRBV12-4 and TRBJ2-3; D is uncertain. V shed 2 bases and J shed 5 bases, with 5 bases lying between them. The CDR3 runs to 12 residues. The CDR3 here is CASSLFGDTQYF. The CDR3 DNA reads TGTGCCAGCAGTTTATTCGGAGATACGCAGTATTTT.

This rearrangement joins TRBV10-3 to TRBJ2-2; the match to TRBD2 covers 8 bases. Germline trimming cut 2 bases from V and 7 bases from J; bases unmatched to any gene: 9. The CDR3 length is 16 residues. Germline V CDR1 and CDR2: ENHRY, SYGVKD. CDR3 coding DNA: TGTGCCATCAGTGAGCGGCCAGCGGGAGCGAACGGGGAGCTGTTTTTT. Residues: CAISERPAGANGELFF.

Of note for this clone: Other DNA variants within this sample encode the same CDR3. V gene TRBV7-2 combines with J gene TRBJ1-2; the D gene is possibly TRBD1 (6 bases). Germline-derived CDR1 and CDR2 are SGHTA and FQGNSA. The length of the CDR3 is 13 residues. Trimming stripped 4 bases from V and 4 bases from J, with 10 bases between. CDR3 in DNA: TGTGCCAGCAGCTCGGGACAAGGCTATGGCTACACCTTC. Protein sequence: CASSSGQGYGYTF.

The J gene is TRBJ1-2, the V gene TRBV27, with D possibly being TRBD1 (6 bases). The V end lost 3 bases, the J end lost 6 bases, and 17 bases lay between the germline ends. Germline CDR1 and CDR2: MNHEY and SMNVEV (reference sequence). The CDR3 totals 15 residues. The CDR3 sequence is CASSFWGRNFNGYTF. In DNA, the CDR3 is TGTGCCAGCAGTTTTTGGGGGCGCAATTTCAATGGCTACACCTTC.

In nucleotides, the CDR3 is TGTGCCAGCAGCTTGAGGTTTCAGGCTGAAGCTTTCTTT. Amino acids: CASSLRFQAEAFF. This rearrangement joins TRBV5-6 to TRBJ1-1; D not certain. Germline CDR1 SGHDT, CDR2 YYEEEE. There are 13 residues in the CDR3. V lost 1 base and J lost 6, with 10 bases in between. Using reference TRBV5-6 and TRBJ1-1 for the parts outside the CDR3, the full variable domain is DAGVTQSPTHLIKTRGQQVTLRCSPKSGHDTVSWYQQALGQGPQFIFQYYEEEERQRGNFPDRFSGHQFPNYSSELNVNALLLGDSALYLCASSLRFQAEAFFGQGTRLTVV.

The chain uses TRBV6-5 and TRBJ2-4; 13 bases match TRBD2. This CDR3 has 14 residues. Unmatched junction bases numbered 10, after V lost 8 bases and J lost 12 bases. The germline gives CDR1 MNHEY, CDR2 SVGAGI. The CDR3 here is CASSFRTSGSDQYF. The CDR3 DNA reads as TGTGCCAGCTCCTTCCGGACTAGCGGGAGTGATCAGTACTTC.

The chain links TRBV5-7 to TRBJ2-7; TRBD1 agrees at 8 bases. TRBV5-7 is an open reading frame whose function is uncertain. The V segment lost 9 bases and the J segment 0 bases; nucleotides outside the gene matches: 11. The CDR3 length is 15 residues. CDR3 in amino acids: CATQGADYLSYEQYF. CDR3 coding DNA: TGTGCCACGCAGGGGGCGGACTATCTCTCCTACGAGCAGTACTTC.

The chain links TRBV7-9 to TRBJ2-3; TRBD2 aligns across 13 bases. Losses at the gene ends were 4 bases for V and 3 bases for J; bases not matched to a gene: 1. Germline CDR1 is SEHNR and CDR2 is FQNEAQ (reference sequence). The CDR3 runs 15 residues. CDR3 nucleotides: TGTGCCAGCAGCTGGACTAGCGGGAGTACAGATACGCAGTATTTT. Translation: CASSWTSGSTDTQYF.

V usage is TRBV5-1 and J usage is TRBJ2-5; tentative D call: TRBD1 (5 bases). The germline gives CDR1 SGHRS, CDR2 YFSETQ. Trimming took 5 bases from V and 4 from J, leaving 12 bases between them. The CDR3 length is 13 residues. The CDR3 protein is CASSTQGGETQYF. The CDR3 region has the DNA TGCGCCAGCAGTACGCAGGGTGGAGAGACCCAGTACTTC.

The CDR3 DNA reads as TGTGCCAGCAGCGCTGAGAACTCTGGAAACACCATATATTTT. Protein: CASSAENSGNTIYF. The V and J genes are TRBV9 and TRBJ1-3; D is uncertain. Trimming took 3 bases from V and 0 from J, leaving 7 bases between them. Germline values: CDR1 SGDLS, CDR2 YYNGEE. The CDR3 contains 14 residues.

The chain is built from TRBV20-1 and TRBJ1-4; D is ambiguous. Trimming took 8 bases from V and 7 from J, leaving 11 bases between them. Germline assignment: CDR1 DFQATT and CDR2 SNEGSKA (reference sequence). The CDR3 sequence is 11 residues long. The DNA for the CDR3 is TGCAGTACAGAAGCTTTTGAAAAACTGTTTTTT. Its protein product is CSTEAFEKLFF.

The CDR3 DNA is TGCGCCAGCAGCTACCCCGGGAGGGCCGGGGAGCTGTTTTTT. Translated: CASSYPGRAGELFF. This chain joins TRBV5-1 and TRBJ2-2, with 8 bases identical to TRBD2. Germline lookup yields CDR1 SGHRS and CDR2 YFSETQ. V gave up 3 bases and J gave up 6 bases; unmatched junction bases: 4. The CDR3 is made up of 14 amino acids.

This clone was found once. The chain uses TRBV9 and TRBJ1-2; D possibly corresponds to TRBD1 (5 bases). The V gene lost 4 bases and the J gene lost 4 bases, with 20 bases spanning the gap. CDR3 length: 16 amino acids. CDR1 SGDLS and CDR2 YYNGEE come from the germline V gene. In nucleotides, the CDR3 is TGTGCCAGCAGCTCCTTATCGGGGGGTGTGGGCTATGGCTACACCTTC. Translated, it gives CASSSLSGGVGYGYTF.

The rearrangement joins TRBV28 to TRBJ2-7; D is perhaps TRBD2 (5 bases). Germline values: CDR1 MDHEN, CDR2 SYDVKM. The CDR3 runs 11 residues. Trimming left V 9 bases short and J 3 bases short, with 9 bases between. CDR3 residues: CASSAGYEQYF. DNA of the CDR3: TGTGCCAGTTCTGCGGGCTACGAGCAGTACTTC.

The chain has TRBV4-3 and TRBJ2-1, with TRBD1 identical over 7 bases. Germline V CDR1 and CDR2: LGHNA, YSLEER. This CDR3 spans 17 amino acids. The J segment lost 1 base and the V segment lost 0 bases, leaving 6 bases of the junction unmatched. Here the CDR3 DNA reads TGCGCCAGCAGCCAAGATTCTAGCAGGGGGTCCTACAATGAGCAGTTCTTC. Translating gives CASSQDSSRGSYNEQFF.

The CDR3: CASSQRWGVADYNEQFF. The CDR3 DNA sequence: TGTGCCAGCAGCCAGCGATGGGGAGTAGCGGACTACAATGAGCAGTTCTTC. This chain connects TRBV7-2 to TRBJ2-1; D may be TRBD2 (6 bases). The V and J ends lost 5 bases and 3 bases respectively, with 20 bases between them. CDR1 is SGHTA and CDR2 is FQGNSA in the germline V gene. The CDR3 is 17 amino acids.

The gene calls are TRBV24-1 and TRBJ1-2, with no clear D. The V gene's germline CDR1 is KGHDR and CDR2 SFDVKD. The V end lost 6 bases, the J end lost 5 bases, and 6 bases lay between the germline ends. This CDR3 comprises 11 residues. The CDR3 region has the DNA TGTGCCACCAGTAACGCGTATGGCTACACCTTC. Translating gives CATSNAYGYTF.

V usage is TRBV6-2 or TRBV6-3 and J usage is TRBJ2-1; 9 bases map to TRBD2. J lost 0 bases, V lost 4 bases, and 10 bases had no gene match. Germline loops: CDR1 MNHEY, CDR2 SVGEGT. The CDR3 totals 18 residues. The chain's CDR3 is CASSSPGGRGVSYNEQFF. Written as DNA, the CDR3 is TGTGCCAGCAGTTCCCCAGGCGGGAGGGGAGTCTCCTACAATGAGCAGTTCTTC.

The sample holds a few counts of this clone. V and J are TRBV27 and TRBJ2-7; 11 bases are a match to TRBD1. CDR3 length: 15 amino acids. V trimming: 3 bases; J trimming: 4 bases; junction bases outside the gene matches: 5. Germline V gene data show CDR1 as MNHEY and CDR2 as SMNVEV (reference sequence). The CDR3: CASSFGGTGGYEQYF. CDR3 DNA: TGTGCCAGCAGTTTCGGAGGGACAGGGGGGTACGAGCAGTACTTC.